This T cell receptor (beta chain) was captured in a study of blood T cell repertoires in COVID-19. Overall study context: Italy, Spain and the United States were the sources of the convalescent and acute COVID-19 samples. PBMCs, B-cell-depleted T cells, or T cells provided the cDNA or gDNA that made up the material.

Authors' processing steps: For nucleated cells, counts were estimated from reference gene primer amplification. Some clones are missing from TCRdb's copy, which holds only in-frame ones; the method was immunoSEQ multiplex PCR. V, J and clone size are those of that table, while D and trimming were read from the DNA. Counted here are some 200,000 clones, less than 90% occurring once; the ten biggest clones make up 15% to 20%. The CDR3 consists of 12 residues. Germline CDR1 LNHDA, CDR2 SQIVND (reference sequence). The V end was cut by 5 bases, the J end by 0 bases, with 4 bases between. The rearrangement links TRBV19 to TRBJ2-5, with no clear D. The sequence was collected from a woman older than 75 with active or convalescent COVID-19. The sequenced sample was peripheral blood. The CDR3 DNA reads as TGTGCCAGTAGTTCTTACCAAGAGACCCAGTACTTC. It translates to CASSSYQETQYF.